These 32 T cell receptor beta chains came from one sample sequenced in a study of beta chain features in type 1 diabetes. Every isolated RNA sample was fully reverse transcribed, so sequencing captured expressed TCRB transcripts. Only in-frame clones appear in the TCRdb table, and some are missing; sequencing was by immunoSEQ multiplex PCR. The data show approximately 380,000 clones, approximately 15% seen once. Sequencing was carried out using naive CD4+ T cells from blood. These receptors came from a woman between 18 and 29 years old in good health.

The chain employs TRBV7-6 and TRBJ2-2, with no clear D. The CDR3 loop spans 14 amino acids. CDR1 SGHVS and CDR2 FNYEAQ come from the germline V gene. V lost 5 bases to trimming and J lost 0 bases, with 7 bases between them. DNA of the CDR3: TGTGCCAGCAGCCCCCTAGCGAACACCGGGGAGCTGTTTTTT. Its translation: CASSPLANTGELFF. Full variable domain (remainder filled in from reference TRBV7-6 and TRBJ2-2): GAGVSQSPRYKVTKRGQDVALRCDPISGHVSLYWYRQALGQGPEFLTYFNYEAQQDKSGLPNDRFSAERPEGSISTLTIQRTEQRDSAMYRCASSPLANTGELFFGEGSRLTVL.

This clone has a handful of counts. The CDR3 DNA is TGTGCCAGCAGTGCACGACAGTATAGCAATCAGCCCCAGCATTTT. Its protein is CASSARQYSNQPQHF. The chain has TRBV27 and TRBJ1-5; TRBD1 might be the D (5 bases). CDR3 length: 15 amino acids. CDR1 and CDR2 from the germline V gene are MNHEY and SMNVEV (reference sequence). Trimming pared 5 bases from V and 0 bases from J, leaving 11 bases between.

CDR3 sequence: CASSLSRDEAFF. The CDR3 DNA sequence: TGTGCCAGCAGCTTATCCAGGGATGAAGCTTTCTTT. The rearrangement joins TRBV7-9 to TRBJ1-1, with D possibly TRBD1 on 5 matching bases. In germline, CDR1 is SEHNR, CDR2 FQNEAQ (reference sequence). The CDR3 contains 12 residues. V was pared by 2 bases and J by 7 bases, with 8 bases between.

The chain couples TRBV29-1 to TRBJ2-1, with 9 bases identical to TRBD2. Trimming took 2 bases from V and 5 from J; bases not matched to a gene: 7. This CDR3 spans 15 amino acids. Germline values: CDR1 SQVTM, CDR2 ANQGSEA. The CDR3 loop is CSVENRLAVNNEQFF. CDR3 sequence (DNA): TGCAGCGTTGAAAATCGACTAGCGGTAAACAATGAGCAGTTCTTC.

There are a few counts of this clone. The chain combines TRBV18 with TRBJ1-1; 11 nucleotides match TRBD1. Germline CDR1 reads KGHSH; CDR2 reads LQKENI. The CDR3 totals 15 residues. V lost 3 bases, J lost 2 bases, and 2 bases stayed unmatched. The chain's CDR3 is CASSPGQGANTEAFF. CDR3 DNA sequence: TGTGCCAGCTCACCTGGACAGGGGGCTAACACTGAAGCTTTCTTT.

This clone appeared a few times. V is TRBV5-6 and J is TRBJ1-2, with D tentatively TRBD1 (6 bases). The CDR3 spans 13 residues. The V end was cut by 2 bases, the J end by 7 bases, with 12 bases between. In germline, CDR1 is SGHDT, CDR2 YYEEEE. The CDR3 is CASSFDRTRGYTF. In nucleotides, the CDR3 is TGTGCCAGCAGCTTCGACAGGACACGTGGCTACACCTTC.

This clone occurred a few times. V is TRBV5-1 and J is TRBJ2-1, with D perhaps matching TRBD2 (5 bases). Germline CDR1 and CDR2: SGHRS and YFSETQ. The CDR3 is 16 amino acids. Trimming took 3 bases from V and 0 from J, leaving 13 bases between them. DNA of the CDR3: TGCGCCAGCAGCTCCGGCGGCGCGGGCTCCTACAATGAGCAGTTCTTC. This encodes CASSSGGAGSYNEQFF.

The CDR3 spells CASSTTSIRADTQYF. Here the CDR3 DNA reads TGTGCCAGCAGCACGACTAGTATCCGGGCAGATACGCAGTATTTT. V is TRBV7-3 and J is TRBJ2-3; D perhaps matches TRBD2 (6 bases). The germline V gene encodes CDR1 SGHTA and CDR2 FQGTGA. This CDR3 has 15 residues. V lost 5 bases and J 4 bases, leaving 16 bases between the germline ends.

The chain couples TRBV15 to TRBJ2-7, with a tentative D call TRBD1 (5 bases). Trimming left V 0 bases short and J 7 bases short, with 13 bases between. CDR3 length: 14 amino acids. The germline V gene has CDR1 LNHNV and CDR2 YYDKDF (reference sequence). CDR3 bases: TGTGCCACCAGCAGAGATACAGGCCCGCGGGAGCAGTACTTC. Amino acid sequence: CATSRDTGPREQYF.

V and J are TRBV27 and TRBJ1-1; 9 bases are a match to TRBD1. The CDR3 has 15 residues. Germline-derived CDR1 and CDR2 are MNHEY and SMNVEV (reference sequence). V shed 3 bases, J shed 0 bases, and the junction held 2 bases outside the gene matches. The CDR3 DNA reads TGTGCCAGCAGTTTCCGGGACAGGGTGAACACTGAAGCTTTCTTT. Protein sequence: CASSFRDRVNTEAFF.

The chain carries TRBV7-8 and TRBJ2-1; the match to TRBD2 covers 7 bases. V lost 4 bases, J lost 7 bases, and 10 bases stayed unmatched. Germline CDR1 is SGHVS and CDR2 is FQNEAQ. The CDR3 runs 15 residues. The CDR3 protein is CASSYRDYQWNEQFF. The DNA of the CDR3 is TGTGCCAGCAGCTACCGGGACTACCAGTGGAATGAGCAGTTCTTC.

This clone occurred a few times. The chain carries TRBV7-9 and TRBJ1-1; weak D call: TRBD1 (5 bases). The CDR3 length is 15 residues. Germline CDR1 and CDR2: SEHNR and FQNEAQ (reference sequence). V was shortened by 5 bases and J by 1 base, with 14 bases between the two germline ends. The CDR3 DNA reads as TGTGCCAGCAGCCCACAGGCACTGAAGAACACTGAAGCTTTCTTT. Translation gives CASSPQALKNTEAFF.

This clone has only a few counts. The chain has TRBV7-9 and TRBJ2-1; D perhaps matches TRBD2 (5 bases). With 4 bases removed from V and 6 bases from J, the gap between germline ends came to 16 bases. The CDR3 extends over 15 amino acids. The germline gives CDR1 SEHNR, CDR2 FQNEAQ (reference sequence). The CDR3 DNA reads TGTGCCAGCAGCTCCATGGGGAGTAGTGGCAATGAGCAGTTCTTC. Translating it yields CASSSMGSSGNEQFF.

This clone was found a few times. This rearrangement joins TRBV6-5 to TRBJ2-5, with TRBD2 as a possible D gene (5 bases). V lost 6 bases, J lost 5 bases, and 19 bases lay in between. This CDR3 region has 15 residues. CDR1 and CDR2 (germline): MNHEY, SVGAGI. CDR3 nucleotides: TGTGCCAGCAGACCCCATAACCCGGAGGCGGAGACCCAGTACTTC. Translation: CASRPHNPEAETQYF.

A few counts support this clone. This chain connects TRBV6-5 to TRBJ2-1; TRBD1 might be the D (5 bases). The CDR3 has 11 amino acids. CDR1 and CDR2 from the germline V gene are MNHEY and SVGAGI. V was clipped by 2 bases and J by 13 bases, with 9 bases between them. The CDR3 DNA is TGTGCCAGCAGTTACGGTGGGGCACAGTTCTTC. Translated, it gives CASSYGGAQFF.

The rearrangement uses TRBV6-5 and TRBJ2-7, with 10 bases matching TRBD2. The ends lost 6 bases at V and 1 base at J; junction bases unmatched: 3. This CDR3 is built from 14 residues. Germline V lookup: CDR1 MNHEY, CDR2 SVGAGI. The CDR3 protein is CASRGTSVSYEQYF. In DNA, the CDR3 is TGTGCCAGCAGGGGGACTAGCGTATCCTACGAGCAGTACTTC.

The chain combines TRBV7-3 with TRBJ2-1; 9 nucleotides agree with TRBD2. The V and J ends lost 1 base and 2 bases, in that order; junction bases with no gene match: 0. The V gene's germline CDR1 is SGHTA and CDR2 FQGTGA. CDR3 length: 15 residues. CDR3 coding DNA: TGTGCCAGCAGCTTAAGACTAGCGGCCTACAATGAGCAGTTCTTC. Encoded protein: CASSLRLAAYNEQFF.

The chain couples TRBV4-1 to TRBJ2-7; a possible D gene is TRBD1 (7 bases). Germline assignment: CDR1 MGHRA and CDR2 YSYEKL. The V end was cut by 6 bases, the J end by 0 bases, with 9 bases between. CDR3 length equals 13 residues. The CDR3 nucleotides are TGCGCCAGCAGGCGGGACAGCTCCTACGAGCAGTACTTC. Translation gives CASRRDSSYEQYF.

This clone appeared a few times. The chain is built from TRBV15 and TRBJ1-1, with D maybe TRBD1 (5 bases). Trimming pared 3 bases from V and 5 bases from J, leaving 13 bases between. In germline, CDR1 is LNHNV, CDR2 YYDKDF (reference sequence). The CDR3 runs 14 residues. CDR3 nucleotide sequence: TGTGCCACCAGCAGCAGGGAGGTGGGGACTGAAGCTTTCTTT. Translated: CATSSREVGTEAFF.

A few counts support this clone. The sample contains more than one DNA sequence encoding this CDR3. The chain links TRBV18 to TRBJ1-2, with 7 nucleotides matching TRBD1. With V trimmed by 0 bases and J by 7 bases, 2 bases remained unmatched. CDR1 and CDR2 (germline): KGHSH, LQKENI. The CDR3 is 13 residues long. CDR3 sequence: CASSPPQGLGYTF. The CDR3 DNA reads TGTGCCAGCTCACCACCACAGGGGCTTGGCTACACCTTC.

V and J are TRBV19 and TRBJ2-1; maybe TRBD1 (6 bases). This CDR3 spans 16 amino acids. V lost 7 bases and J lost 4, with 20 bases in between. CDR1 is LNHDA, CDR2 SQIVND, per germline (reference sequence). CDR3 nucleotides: TGTGCCAGTATCCCGGGACACGGAAATCAGTACAATGAGCAGTTCTTC. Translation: CASIPGHGNQYNEQFF.

Here the CDR3 DNA reads TGCAGCGTTGAATCGGCTATAGCTAAGATAGATACGCAGTATTTT. Its translation: CSVESAIAKIDTQYF. This chain connects TRBV29-1 to TRBJ2-3; D is ambiguous. CDR3 size: 15 residues. Germline V gene sequence: CDR1 SQVTM, CDR2 ANQGSEA. Trimming left V 2 bases short and J 5 bases short, with 17 bases between.

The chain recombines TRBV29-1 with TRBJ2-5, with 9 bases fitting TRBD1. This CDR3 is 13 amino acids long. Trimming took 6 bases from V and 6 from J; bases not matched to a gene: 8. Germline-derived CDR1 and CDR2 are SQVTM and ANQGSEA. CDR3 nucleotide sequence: TGCAGCGTCCGGACAGGGGCGGGGAAGACCCAGTACTTC. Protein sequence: CSVRTGAGKTQYF.

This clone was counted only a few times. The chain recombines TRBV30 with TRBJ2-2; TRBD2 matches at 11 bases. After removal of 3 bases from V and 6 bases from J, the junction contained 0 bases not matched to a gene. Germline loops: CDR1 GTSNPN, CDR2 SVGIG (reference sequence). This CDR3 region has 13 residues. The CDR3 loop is CAWRLAGAGELFF. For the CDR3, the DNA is TGTGCCTGGAGACTAGCGGGAGCCGGGGAGCTGTTTTTT.

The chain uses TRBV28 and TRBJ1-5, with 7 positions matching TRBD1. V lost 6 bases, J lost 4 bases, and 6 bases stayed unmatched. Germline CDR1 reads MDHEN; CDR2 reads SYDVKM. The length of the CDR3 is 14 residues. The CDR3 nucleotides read TGTGCCAGCAGCCCAAGACAGGGAAATCAGCCCCAGCATTTT. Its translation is CASSPRQGNQPQHF.

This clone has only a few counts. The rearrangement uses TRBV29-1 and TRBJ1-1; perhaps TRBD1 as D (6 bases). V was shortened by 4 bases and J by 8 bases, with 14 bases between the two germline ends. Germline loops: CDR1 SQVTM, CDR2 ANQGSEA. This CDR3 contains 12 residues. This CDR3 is CSVAGAQVEAFF. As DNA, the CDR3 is TGCAGCGTTGCAGGGGCGCAGGTCGAAGCTTTCTTT.

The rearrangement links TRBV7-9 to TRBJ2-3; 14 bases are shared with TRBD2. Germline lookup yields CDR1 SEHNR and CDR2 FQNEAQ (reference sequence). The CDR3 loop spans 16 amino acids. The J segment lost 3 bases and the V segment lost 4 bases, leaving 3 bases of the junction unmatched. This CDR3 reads CASSSWTSGRTDTQYF. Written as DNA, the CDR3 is TGTGCCAGCAGCTCCTGGACTAGCGGGAGGACAGATACGCAGTATTTT.

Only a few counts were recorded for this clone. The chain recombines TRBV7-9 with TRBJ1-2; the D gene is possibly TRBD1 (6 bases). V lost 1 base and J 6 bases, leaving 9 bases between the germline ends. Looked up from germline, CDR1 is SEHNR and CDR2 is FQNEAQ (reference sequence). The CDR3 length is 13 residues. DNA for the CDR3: TGTGCCAGCAGCTTAGGGAACAGGGATGGCTACACCTTC. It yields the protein CASSLGNRDGYTF.

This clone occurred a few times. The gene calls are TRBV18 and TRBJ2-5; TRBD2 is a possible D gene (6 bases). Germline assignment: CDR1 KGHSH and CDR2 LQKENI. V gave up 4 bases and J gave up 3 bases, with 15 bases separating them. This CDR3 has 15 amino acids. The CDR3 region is CASSRPGLGKETQYF. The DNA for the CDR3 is TGTGCCAGCTCACGCCCGGGACTGGGGAAAGAGACCCAGTACTTC. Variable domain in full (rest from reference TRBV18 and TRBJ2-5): NAGVMQNPRHLVRRRGQEARLRCSPMKGHSHVYWYRQLPEEGLKFMVYLQKENIIDESGMPKERFSAEFPKEGPSILRIQQVVRGDSAAYFCASSRPGLGKETQYFGPGTRLLVL.

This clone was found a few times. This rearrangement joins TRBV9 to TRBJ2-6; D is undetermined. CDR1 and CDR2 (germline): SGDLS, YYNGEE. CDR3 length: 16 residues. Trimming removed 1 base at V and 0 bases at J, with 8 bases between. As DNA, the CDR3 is TGTGCCAGCAGCGTAAGAGCGAGCTCTGGGGCCAACGTCCTGACTTTC. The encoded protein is CASSVRASSGANVLTF.

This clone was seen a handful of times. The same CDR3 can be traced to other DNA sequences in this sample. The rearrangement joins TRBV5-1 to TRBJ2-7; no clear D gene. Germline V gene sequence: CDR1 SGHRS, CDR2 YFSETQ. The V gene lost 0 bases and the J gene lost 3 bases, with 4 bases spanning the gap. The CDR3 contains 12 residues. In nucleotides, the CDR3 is TGCGCCAGCAGCTTGGACGGCTACGAGCAGTACTTC. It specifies CASSLDGYEQYF.

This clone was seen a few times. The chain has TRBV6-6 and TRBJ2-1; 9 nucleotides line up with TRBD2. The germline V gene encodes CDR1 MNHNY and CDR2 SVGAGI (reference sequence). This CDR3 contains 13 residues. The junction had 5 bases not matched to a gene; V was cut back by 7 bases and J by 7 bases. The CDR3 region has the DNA TGTGCCAGCATCCCGACTAGCGGAAATGAGCAGTTCTTC. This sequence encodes CASIPTSGNEQFF.